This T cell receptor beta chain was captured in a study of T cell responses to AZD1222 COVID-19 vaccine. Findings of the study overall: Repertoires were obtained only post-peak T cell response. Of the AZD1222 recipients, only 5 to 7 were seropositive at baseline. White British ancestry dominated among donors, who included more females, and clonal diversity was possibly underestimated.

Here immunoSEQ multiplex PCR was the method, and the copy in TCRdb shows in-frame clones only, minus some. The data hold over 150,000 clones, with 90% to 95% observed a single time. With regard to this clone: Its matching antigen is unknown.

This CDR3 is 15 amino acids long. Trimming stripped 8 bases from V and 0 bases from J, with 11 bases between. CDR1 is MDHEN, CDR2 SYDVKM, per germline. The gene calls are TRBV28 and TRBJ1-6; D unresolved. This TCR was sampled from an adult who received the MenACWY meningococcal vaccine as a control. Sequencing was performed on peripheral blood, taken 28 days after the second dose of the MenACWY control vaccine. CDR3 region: CASWSPSSYNSPLHF. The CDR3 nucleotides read TGTGCCAGCTGGAGTCCAAGCTCCTATAATTCACCCCTCCACTTT.